This T cell receptor (beta chain) emerged from a study of radiation and T cells in renal cell carcinoma. Only in-frame clones appear in the TCRdb table, and some are missing; sequencing was by immunoSEQ multiplex PCR. Among more than 140,000 clones, 70% to 90% were seen once, and the ten largest hold roughly 23%. As concerns this clone: Antigen unknown.

Whole-study findings and limits: Top tumor clonotypes rose in blood 2 weeks post-radiation, then contracted.

The time point here: baseline pretreatment blood. Regarding treatment: 15 Gy SBRT to primary tumor, nephrectomy 4 weeks later. The tumor was a clear cell renal cell carcinoma. Trimming removed 2 bases at V and 2 bases at J, with 7 bases between. The CDR3 has 12 amino acids. CDR1 and CDR2 (germline): GTSNPN, SVGIG (reference sequence). The J gene is TRBJ2-7, the V gene TRBV30, with D perhaps TRBD2 (6 bases). Sample: blood, taken from a patient whose treatment included radiotherapy and nephrectomy. The clonotype comes from a woman aged 50 to 65 with renal cell carcinoma. The CDR3 sequence: CAWSSGAYEQYF. As DNA, the CDR3 is TGTGCCTGGAGTTCGGGGGCCTACGAGCAGTACTTC.